Below are 8 T cell receptor beta chains sequenced from a single sample in a study of OX40 agonist ivuxolimab in advanced cancers. Assay used: immunoSEQ multiplex PCR; TCRdb lists only in-frame clones, some missing. The table lists tens of thousands of clones, roughly 84% of them singletons. This specimen was CD4+ or CD8+ T cells sorted from blood, taken in a trial of the OX40 agonist ivuxolimab. These receptors came from an adult with an advanced solid tumor such as melanoma, head and neck, liver or kidney cancer.

The chain joins TRBV14 to TRBJ2-5, with D maybe TRBD1 (6 bases). There are 14 residues in the CDR3. Germline assignment: CDR1 SGHDN and CDR2 FVKESK. The germline V and J ends were trimmed by 4 bases and 1 base, with 10 bases remaining between them. The CDR3 sequence: CASSPRTVQETQYF. DNA for the CDR3: TGTGCCAGCAGCCCTCGGACAGTCCAAGAGACCCAGTACTTC.

This rearrangement joins TRBV7-3 to TRBJ2-2, with D unresolved. In germline, CDR1 is SGHTA, CDR2 FQGTGA. V lost 5 bases to trimming and J lost 0 bases, with 16 bases between them. The CDR3 is 17 amino acids. CDR3 region: CASSLLTANPNTGELFF. DNA for the CDR3: TGTGCCAGCAGCCTTCTTACGGCGAACCCGAACACCGGGGAGCTGTTTTTT.

This chain joins TRBV27 and TRBJ2-7; 10 nucleotides agree with TRBD2. The CDR3 spans 14 residues. The trim removed 6 bases at V and 2 bases at J, leaving 4 bases unmatched. Looked up from germline, CDR1 is MNHEY and CDR2 is SMNVEV (reference sequence). CDR3 DNA sequence: TGTGCCAGCAGCCCTAGCGGGGGCCCCTACGAGCAGTACTTC. Protein sequence: CASSPSGGPYEQYF.

The chain joins TRBV29-1 to TRBJ2-2; 7 nucleotides match TRBD2. The V gene end was trimmed by 0 bases and the J gene end by 2 bases; junction bases not matched to a gene: 3. The CDR3 is 15 amino acids. From germline, CDR1 is SQVTM and CDR2 ANQGSEA. In nucleotides, the CDR3 is TGCAGCGTTGAAGATGGGAGGGGAAACACCGGGGAGCTGTTTTTT. Protein product: CSVEDGRGNTGELFF.

This clone was found once. This chain connects TRBV18 to TRBJ2-1, with 14 bases fitting TRBD2. The CDR3 is 17 residues long. The germline CDR1 and CDR2 sequences are KGHSH and LQKENI. Unmatched junction bases numbered 5, after V lost 3 bases and J lost 4 bases. The CDR3 reads CASSPGLAGVPYNEQFF. DNA for the CDR3: TGTGCCAGCTCACCGGGACTAGCGGGAGTTCCTTACAATGAGCAGTTCTTC.

This rearrangement joins TRBV6-6 to TRBJ2-1; D unclear. Trimming removed 2 bases at V and 6 bases at J, with 8 bases between. The CDR3 length is 13 residues. Germline CDR1 is MNHNY and CDR2 is SVGAGI (reference sequence). CDR3 in DNA: TGTGCCAGCAGTTACCTCGATAGCAATGAGCAGTTCTTC. Protein product: CASSYLDSNEQFF.

The genes are TRBV19 and TRBJ1-3, with no clear D. V shed 5 bases and J shed 0 bases, with 11 bases lying between them. Germline V gene data show CDR1 as LNHDA and CDR2 as SQIVND (reference sequence). The length of the CDR3 is 15 residues. As DNA, the CDR3 is TGTGCCAGTAGTCCAGGACCGTTCTCTGGAAACACCATATATTTT. Residues: CASSPGPFSGNTIYF.

The rearrangement joins TRBV14 to TRBJ1-4, with TRBD1 as a possible D gene (5 bases). CDR3 length equals 15 residues. The V gene lost 2 bases and the J gene lost 0 bases, with 7 bases spanning the gap. Germline V gene data show CDR1 as SGHDN and CDR2 as FVKESK. CDR3 region: CASSQMGATNEKLFF. DNA of the CDR3: TGTGCCAGCAGCCAAATGGGGGCAACTAATGAAAAACTGTTTTTT.